This T cell receptor beta chain emerged from a study of identical twins. Trimming stripped 4 bases from V and 2 bases from J, with 18 bases between. CDR1 and CDR2 from the germline V gene are SGHKS and YYEKEE (reference sequence). The CDR3 covers 17 residues. One entry per CDR3 protein, called by TCRdb with MiXCR from the 5' RACE reads. The repertoire holds about 890,000 distinct CDR3 sequences, with about 12% as singletons. This same sample was also part of a study on yellow fever vaccine responses in identical twins.

The chain joins TRBV5-5 to TRBJ1-4; D possibly corresponds to TRBD1 (6 bases). The sequencing sample was made of PBMCs. This TCR came from a woman aged 18 to 35 in good health. This CDR3 reads CASSMNPTGNTNEKLFF. The DNA for the CDR3 is TGTGCCAGCAGCATGAACCCTACAGGGAACACTAATGAAAAACTGTTTTTT. Looking up the rest from reference TRBV5-5 and TRBJ1-4 gives the full variable domain: DAGVTQSPTHLIKTRGQQVTLRCSPISGHKSVSWYQQVLGQGPQFIFQYYEKEERGRGNFPDRFSARQFPNYSSELNVNALLLGDSALYLCASSMNPTGNTNEKLFFGSGTQLSVL.